What follows is one T cell receptor beta chain and its context. Its matching antigen is unknown. This entry is derived from a study of cytomegalovirus exposure and HLA in healthy donors. Study details: A previous analysis identified approximately 110 million unique TCR beta sequences derived from roughly 180 million T cells. There were approximately 81 million unique TCRs (from HLA-typed donors) in an early data release.

V was pared by 3 bases and J by 2 bases, with 2 bases of the junction left unmatched. The CDR3 covers 14 residues. Germline CDR1 is SGHRS and CDR2 is YFSETQ. The PCR contained 60 Vbeta and 13 Jbeta primers. Profiling relied on immunoSEQ multiplex PCR, and the TCRdb table lists in-frame clones only, not all of them. This table has some 71,000 clones, 70% to 75% appearing once. Notes on the study in general: A prior analysis recorded that most TCR beta V segments were productive about 90% or about 30% of the time. Most subjects' HLA-A and HLA-B alleles were reportedly predicted from TCR beta sequences.

The rearrangement uses TRBV5-1 and TRBJ2-7; 10 bases agree with TRBD2. This TCR was sampled from a woman aged 25-40 years in good health and CMV-seropositive. The source material was PBMCs. CDR3 amino acids: CASSWTSGPYEQYF. DNA of the CDR3: TGCGCCAGCAGCTGGACTAGCGGCCCCTACGAGCAGTACTTC.